This entry is about one TCR beta chain. This sample was included in a study of blood T cell repertoires in COVID-19. About the research overall: From T cells, B-cell-depleted T cells, or PBMCs came the material, which was cDNA or gDNA.

The participants were between roughly 18 and 89 years old and came from under 25 US areas. Self-reported history from a screening survey and questionnaire set each donor's cohort. Two consecutive negative NP/OP PCR tests, clearance, or resolved symptoms defined Cohort 3 recovery. This CDR3 has 13 residues. The V and J ends lost 1 base and 8 bases respectively, with 12 bases between them. Per germline, CDR1 GTSNPN and CDR2 SVGIG (reference sequence). Assay: immunoSEQ multiplex PCR; the TCRdb copy retains only in-frame clones and omits some. The sample yields 150,000 to 250,000 clones, roughly 80% seen once.

J is TRBJ2-1 and V is TRBV30; D is perhaps TRBD1 (5 bases). The sample comprised PBMCs or T cells enriched from blood (not recorded which). The sequence derives from a middle-aged man who had recovered from COVID-19. The CDR3 region is CAWSAQGGDEQFF. The CDR3 DNA sequence: TGTGCCTGGAGTGCGCAGGGTGGGGATGAGCAGTTCTTC.